This record covers a single T cell receptor beta chain. Its antigen is not known. These data are taken from a study of T-cell memory formation after mild COVID-19. One entry per CDR3 protein results from TCRdb running MiXCR on the 5' RACE reads. The table shows approximately 340,000 distinct CDR3 sequences, with 13% occurring only once. Germline V gene lookup returns CDR1 SGHKS and CDR2 YYEKEE (reference sequence). This CDR3 contains 13 residues. Trimming took off 2 bases at V and 3 bases at J, with 9 bases between the two ends. Overall study findings and caveats: Contracting clones, day 15 to 85, had balanced CD4/CD8, and later expanders favored CD4+.

The sample consisted of PBMCs or a T cell subset sorted from them (not recorded which). This TCR was sampled from a man between 18 and 29 years old who had mild COVID-19 (a few samples of this study predate the infection). Cell type and time point are not known. This chain uses TRBV5-5 with TRBJ2-7, with D possibly matching TRBD1 (6 bases). The CDR3 loop is CASSLTGIYEQYV. The CDR3 DNA reads as TGTGCCAGCAGCTTAACAGGGATCTACGAGCAGTACGTC.